This T cell receptor (beta chain) is drawn from a study of T cell responses to AZD1222 COVID-19 vaccine. General study results and limits: Spike as a whole was targeted by vaccine-associated CD4 TCRs, dominant at 160-218 and 743-854. Possibly, clonal diversity was underestimated; donors were largely white British and included more females. Within unmutated variant regions lay the reported targets of nearly half of spike-specific TCRs. Recipients of AZD1222 seropositive at baseline numbered only 5 or 6.

Points on this clone: Antigen specificity is unknown.

The CDR3 contains 12 residues. CDR1 is SQVTM, CDR2 ANQGSEA, per germline. V shed 7 bases and J shed 0 bases, with 9 bases lying between them. TCRdb's table, derived via immunoSEQ multiplex PCR, lists solely in-frame clones and lacks some. The sample has approximately 130,000 clones; almost 85% are singletons. This sequence was found in an adult who received the MenACWY meningococcal vaccine as a control. The sample consisted of peripheral blood, taken 28 days after the second dose of the MenACWY control vaccine. The rearrangement links TRBV29-1 to TRBJ1-1; D is uncertain. The CDR3, as DNA: TGCAGCGAGAATAACATGAACACTGAAGCTTTCTTT. Translated, it gives CSENNMNTEAFF. The full variable domain, its missing parts supplied by reference TRBV29-1 and TRBJ1-1, is SAVISQKPSRDICQRGTSLTIQCQVDSQVTMMFWYRQQPGQSLTLIATANQGSEATYESGFVIDKFPISRPNLTFSTLTVSNMSPEDSSIYLCSENNMNTEAFFGQGTRLTVV.